The rows below give T cell receptor beta chains drawn from one sample of a study of cytomegalovirus exposure and HLA in healthy donors. The method was immunoSEQ multiplex PCR; TCRdb's version includes in-frame clones alone and lacks a portion of them. Of 200,000 to 250,000 clones in the sample, 70% to 85% are singletons; the top ten hold 3.8%. The source material was PBMCs. The source of these receptors is a male donor in good health and CMV-seronegative. The CDR3 runs from the conserved cysteine through the conserved F or W. Each record gives: J gene, V gene, D gene, CDR3 protein. The D gene is left open where the match is weak.

TRBJ2-7 TRBV6-6 . CASTDRRDLSYEQYF
TRBJ1-4 TRBV4-2 TRBD1 CASSQSPQGPGTNEKLFF
TRBJ2-7 TRBV6-1 . CASSEVVGARDEQYF
TRBJ2-7 TRBV27 . CASRETSSYEQYF
TRBJ2-5 TRBV15 . CATSPGHPQETQYF
TRBJ2-7 TRBV6-6 TRBD1 CASSRDRGSYEQYF
TRBJ2-7 TRBV5-6 TRBD1 CASSLAPDRAYEQYF
TRBJ2-7 TRBV19 TRBD2 CASSWGGQNYEQYF
TRBJ2-7 TRBV27 TRBD1 CASSSRDRGRYEQYF
. TRBV6-1 TRBD1 CASPKTGGTYEQYF
TRBJ1-1 TRBV29-1 TRBD1 CSVRQGGNTEAFF
TRBJ2-2 TRBV19 TRBD1 CASSSGTGSGELFF
TRBJ1-1 TRBV2 . CASSPGHSAEAFF
TRBJ1-3 TRBV6-1 TRBD1 CASSETGRGNTIYF
TRBJ2-3 TRBV11-2 TRBD2 CASSFWEGGTQYF
TRBJ1-1 TRBV10-1 . CASSGNPRGNTEAFF
TRBJ1-3 TRBV5-1 . CASSLGDYGNTIYF
TRBJ2-1 TRBV7-8 . CASSSALSSFSRETWFF
TRBJ1-1 TRBV6-5 TRBD1 CASSYLTGDTEAFF
TRBJ1-1 TRBV10-3 . CAIMDSGAEAFF
TRBJ2-3 TRBV4-2 TRBD2 CASSQDTWREVADTQYF
TRBJ2-5 TRBV6-1 . CASRVRGYQETQYF
TRBJ1-2 TRBV16 TRBD1 CASSQSSQGANGYTF
TRBJ2-1 TRBV5-6 TRBD2 CASSLAEWGLVDNEQFF
TRBJ2-2 TRBV7-9 . CASSSSDQSGGDTGELFF
TRBJ2-7 TRBV10-2 TRBD2 CASSLYSASGSSYEQYF
TRBJ2-7 TRBV2 TRBD2 CASSPTSGRAQEQYF
TRBJ2-5 TRBV11-2 . CASSMKRVQETQYF
TRBJ2-5 TRBV2 TRBD1 CASRARGQGEETQYF
TRBJ1-1 TRBV29-1 TRBD1 CSVAGTGVGTEAFF
TRBJ2-5 TRBV5-6 . CASSSPLEGEIQETQYF
TRBJ2-7 TRBV14 TRBD2 CASSHASGSFYEQYF